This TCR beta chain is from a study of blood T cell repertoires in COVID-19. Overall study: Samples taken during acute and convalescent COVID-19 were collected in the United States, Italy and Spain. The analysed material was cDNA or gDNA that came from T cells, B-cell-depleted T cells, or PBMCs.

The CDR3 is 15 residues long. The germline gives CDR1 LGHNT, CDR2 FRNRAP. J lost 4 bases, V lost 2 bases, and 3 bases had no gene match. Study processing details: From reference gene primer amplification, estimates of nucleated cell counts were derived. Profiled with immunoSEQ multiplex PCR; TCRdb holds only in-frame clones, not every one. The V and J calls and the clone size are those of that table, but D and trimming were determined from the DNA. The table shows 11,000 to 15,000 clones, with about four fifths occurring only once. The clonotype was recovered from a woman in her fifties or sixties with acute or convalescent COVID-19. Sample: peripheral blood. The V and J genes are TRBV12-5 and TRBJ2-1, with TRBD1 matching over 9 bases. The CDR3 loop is CASGLWGTGYNEQFF. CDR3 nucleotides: TGTGCTAGTGGTTTGTGGGGGACAGGGTACAATGAGCAGTTCTTC.